Presented here are 13 T cell receptor beta chains from one specimen sequenced in a study of T-cell memory formation after mild COVID-19. TCRdb analysed the 5' RACE reads with MiXCR anew, one entry per CDR3 protein. The profile shows 500,000 to 600,000 distinct CDR3 sequences, about a sixth of them singletons. The specimen sequenced was PBMCs or a T cell subset sorted from them (not recorded which). The receptors derive from an adult woman who had mild COVID-19 (a few samples of this study predate the infection). Cell type and time point are not known.

V usage is TRBV9 and J usage is TRBJ2-1; tentatively, D is TRBD2 (5 bases). Trimming took 3 bases from V and 7 from J, leaving 14 bases between them. The CDR3 has 14 amino acids. CDR1 is SGDLS and CDR2 is YYNGEE in the germline V gene. The CDR3 DNA reads TGTGCCAGCAGCGCCGGAGGCTCAGGAAATGAGCAGTTCTTC. Residues: CASSAGGSGNEQFF.

The V and J genes are TRBV6-1 and TRBJ1-1, with D tentatively TRBD1 (6 bases). Trimming removed 3 bases from V and 5 bases from J, with 19 bases in between. Germline-derived CDR1 and CDR2 are MNHNS and SASEGT. This CDR3 spans 16 amino acids. As DNA, the CDR3 is TGTGCCAGCAGTGACCAGGCGACAGGAGGAAGGACTGAAGCTTTCTTT. Its translation: CASSDQATGGRTEAFF.

The rearrangement joins TRBV29-1 to TRBJ1-2; D is perhaps TRBD1 (5 bases). V was trimmed by 5 bases and J by 4 bases, leaving 8 bases between them. There are 11 residues in the CDR3. Germline CDR1 and CDR2: SQVTM and ANQGSEA. CDR3 residues: CSVYRTYGYTF. In DNA form, the CDR3 reads TGCAGCGTTTACAGGACCTATGGCTACACCTTC. Together with reference TRBV29-1 and TRBJ1-2, the CDR3 gives the full variable domain: SAVISQKPSRDICQRGTSLTIQCQVDSQVTMMFWYRQQPGQSLTLIATANQGSEATYESGFVIDKFPISRPNLTFSTLTVSNMSPEDSSIYLCSVYRTYGYTFGSGTRLTVV.

This clonotype turned up a few times. V usage is TRBV7-9 and J usage is TRBJ2-5, with D possibly matching TRBD1 (5 bases). This CDR3 has 14 residues. In germline, CDR1 is SEHNR, CDR2 FQNEAQ (reference sequence). V dropped 5 bases and J dropped 1 base, with 11 bases sitting between them. The CDR3 DNA reads as TGTGCCAGCAGCGCCCGACAGAGCCAAGAGACCCAGTACTTC. Translating it yields CASSARQSQETQYF.

This clonotype has just a few counts. This chain connects TRBV2 to TRBJ1-5; weak D call: TRBD1 (5 bases). CDR3 size: 14 residues. The V end was cut by 5 bases, the J end by 3 bases, with 11 bases between. Germline V CDR1 and CDR2: SNHLY, FYNNEI. CDR3 protein: CASSRGADNQPQHF. In DNA, the CDR3 is TGTGCCAGCAGTAGGGGCGCCGACAATCAGCCCCAGCATTTT.

The chain joins TRBV29-1 to TRBJ1-2, with TRBD1 matching over 11 bases. This CDR3 is built from 20 residues. Germline V gives CDR1 SQVTM, CDR2 ANQGSEA. V dropped 1 base and J dropped 4; count of bases not matched to a gene: 20. CDR3 nucleotides: TGCAGCGTTGAAGTCATTCCCGGGACAGGGGGTTTTGGTGGTGGCTATGGCTACACCTTC. Translated, it gives CSVEVIPGTGGFGGGYGYTF.

This chain uses TRBV6-4 with TRBJ2-2; TRBD2 matches 9 bases. Trimming removed 4 bases from V and 3 bases from J; junction bases left unmatched: 3. The CDR3 is 15 residues long. Germline loops: CDR1 MRHNA, CDR2 SNTAGT. CDR3 coding DNA: TGTGCCAGCAGTGGCACTAGCGGGCACACCGGGGAGCTGTTTTTT. Its protein product is CASSGTSGHTGELFF.

This clonotype has just a few counts. J is TRBJ2-7 and V is TRBV29-1, with TRBD2 matching over 9 bases. The germline V gene encodes CDR1 SQVTM and CDR2 ANQGSEA. V was pared by 2 bases and J by 3 bases, with 5 bases of the junction left unmatched. This CDR3 contains 14 residues. CDR3 protein: CSVELAGPIYEQYF. As DNA, the CDR3 is TGCAGCGTTGAACTAGCGGGACCCATCTACGAGCAGTACTTC.

This chain links TRBV30 with TRBJ2-1, with a tentative D call TRBD2 (6 bases). The ends were cut back, 0 bases at V and 5 bases at J, with 23 bases in the middle. The CDR3 covers 18 residues. The germline V gene encodes CDR1 GTSNPN and CDR2 SVGIG (reference sequence). The CDR3 nucleotides are TGTGCCTGGAGTGTACTTGGGCCGCGGGGTAGGACGGACAATGAGCAGTTCTTC. Its translation is CAWSVLGPRGRTDNEQFF.

The rearrangement joins TRBV2 to TRBJ2-5; possible D gene TRBD1, 7 bases. CDR3 length equals 17 residues. V was shortened by 0 bases and J by 5 bases, with 19 bases between the two germline ends. Germline CDR1 reads SNHLY; CDR2 reads FYNNEI. CDR3 region: CASSEALRGTERETQYF. In DNA form, the CDR3 reads TGTGCCAGCAGTGAAGCGCTTCGGGGGACAGAAAGGGAGACCCAGTACTTC. Filled out from reference TRBV2 and TRBJ2-5, the complete variable domain reads EPEVTQTPSHQVTQMGQEVILRCVPISNHLYFYWYRQILGQKVEFLVSFYNNEISEKSEIFDDQFSVERPDGSNFTLKIRSTKLEDSAMYFCASSEALRGTERETQYFGPGTRLLVL.

The V call is TRBV7-7, the J call TRBJ2-1, with a possible D match to TRBD1 (5 bases). The germline gives CDR1 SSHAT, CDR2 FNYEAQ (reference sequence). The CDR3 is 15 amino acids. Trimming cost V 1 base and J 5 bases, with 12 bases left between them. CDR3 DNA: TGTGCCAGCAGCTTAGGATCACAGGTAGACAATGAGCAGTTCTTC. Its translation: CASSLGSQVDNEQFF.

The rearrangement uses TRBV30 and TRBJ1-4, with D possibly TRBD1 on 5 matching bases. Germline V CDR1 and CDR2: GTSNPN, SVGIG (reference sequence). Trimming removed 3 bases from V and 2 bases from J, with 13 bases in between. The CDR3 is made up of 15 amino acids. The DNA of the CDR3 is TGTGCCTGGAGATCGGGGGGTATCACTAATGAAAAACTGTTTTTT. This translates into CAWRSGGITNEKLFF. Variable domain in full (rest from reference TRBV30 and TRBJ1-4): SQTIHQWPATLVQPVGSPLSLECTVEGTSNPNLYWYRQAAGRGLQLLFYSVGIGQISSEVPQNLSASRPQDRQFILSSKKLLLSDSGFYLCAWRSGGITNEKLFFGSGTQLSVL.

The sample holds a few counts of this clonotype. The rearrangement links TRBV7-8 to TRBJ2-1, with a tentative D call TRBD2 (5 bases). CDR1 is SGHVS and CDR2 is FQNEAQ in the germline V gene. The CDR3 is made up of 12 amino acids. The V and J ends lost 5 bases and 8 bases respectively, with 10 bases between them. The CDR3 region is CASSQLGDEQFF. CDR3 coding DNA: TGTGCCAGCAGCCAACTAGGCGATGAGCAGTTCTTC.